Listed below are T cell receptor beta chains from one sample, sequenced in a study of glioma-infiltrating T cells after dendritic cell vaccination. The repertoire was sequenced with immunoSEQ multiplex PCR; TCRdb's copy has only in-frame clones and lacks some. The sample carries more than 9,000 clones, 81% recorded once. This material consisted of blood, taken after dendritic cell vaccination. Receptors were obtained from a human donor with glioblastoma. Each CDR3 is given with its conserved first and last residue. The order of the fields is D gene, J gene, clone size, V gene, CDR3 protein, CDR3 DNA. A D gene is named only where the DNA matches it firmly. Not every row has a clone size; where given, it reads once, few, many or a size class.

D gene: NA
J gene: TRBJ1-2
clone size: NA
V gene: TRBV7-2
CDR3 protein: CASSLSSREDGYTF
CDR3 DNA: TGTGCCAGCAGCTTATCTTCCCGGGAGGATGGCTACACCTTC

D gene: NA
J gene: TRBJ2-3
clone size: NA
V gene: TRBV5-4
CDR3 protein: CASSFPGASADTQYF
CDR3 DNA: TGTGCCAGCAGCTTTCCAGGGGCGAGTGCAGATACGCAGTATTTT

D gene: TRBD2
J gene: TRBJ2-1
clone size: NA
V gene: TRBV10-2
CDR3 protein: CASTPGLVYNEQFF
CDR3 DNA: TGCGCCAGCACTCCGGGACTAGTATACAATGAGCAGTTCTTC

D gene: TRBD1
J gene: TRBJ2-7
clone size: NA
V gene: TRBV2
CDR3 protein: CASKDPGQGSEQYF
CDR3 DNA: TGTGCCAGTAAAGACCCGGGACAGGGGTCCGAGCAGTACTTC

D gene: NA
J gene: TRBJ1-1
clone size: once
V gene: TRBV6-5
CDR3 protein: CASSRGNTEAFF
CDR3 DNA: TGTGCCAGCAGTCGAGGGAACACTGAAGCTTTCTTT

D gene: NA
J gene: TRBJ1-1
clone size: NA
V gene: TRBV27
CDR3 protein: CASSPTNEGQAFF
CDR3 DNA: TGTGCCAGCAGTCCGACTAACGAAGGTCAGGCTTTCTTT

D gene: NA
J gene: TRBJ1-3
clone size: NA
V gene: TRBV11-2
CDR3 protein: CASSAGGMRYGNTIYF
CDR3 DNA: TGTGCCAGCAGCGCGGGGGGTATGCGGTATGGAAACACCATATATTTT

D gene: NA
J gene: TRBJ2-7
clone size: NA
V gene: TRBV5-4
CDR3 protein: CASSLAGEQYF
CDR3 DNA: TGTGCCAGCAGCTTGGCGGGCGAGCAGTACTTC

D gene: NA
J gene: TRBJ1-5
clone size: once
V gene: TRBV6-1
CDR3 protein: CASSELRQTRSGNQPQHF
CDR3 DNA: TGTGCCAGCAGTGAATTGAGACAGACCAGATCGGGCAATCAGCCCCAGCATTTT

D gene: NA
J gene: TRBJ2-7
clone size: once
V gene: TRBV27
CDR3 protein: CASSPGQSYEQYF
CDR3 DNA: TGTGCCAGCAGTCCAGGACAGTCCTACGAGCAGTACTTC

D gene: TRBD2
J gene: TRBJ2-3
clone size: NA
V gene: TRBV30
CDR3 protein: CAWSPSGATDTQYF
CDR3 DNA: TGTGCCTGGAGTCCAAGCGGGGCCACAGATACGCAGTATTTT

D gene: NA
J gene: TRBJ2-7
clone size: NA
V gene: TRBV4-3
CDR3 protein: CASSQDAGEGEQYF
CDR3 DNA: TGCGCCAGCAGCCAAGATGCAGGGGAGGGGGAGCAGTACTTC

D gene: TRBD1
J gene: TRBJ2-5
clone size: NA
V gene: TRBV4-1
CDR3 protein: CASSPRQGTRQETQYF
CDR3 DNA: TGCGCCAGCAGCCCGAGACAGGGGACTCGCCAAGAGACCCAGTACTTC

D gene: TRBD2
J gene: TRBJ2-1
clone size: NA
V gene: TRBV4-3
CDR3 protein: CASSQVAGGLYNEQFF
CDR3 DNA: TGCGCCAGCAGCCAAGTGGCGGGAGGGCTCTACAATGAGCAGTTCTTC

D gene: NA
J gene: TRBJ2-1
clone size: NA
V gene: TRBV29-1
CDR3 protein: CSVEGGMSSYNEQFF
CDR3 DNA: TGCAGCGTTGAAGGCGGGATGAGCTCCTACAATGAGCAGTTCTTC

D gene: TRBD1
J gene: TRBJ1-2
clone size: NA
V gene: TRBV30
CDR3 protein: CAWTTGGKGYTF
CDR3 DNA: TGTGCCTGGACGACAGGGGGCAAGGGCTACACCTTC

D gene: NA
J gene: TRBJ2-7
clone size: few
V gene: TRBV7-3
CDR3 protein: CASSPNRDSPYEQYF
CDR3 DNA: TGTGCCAGCAGTCCGAACCGGGACTCTCCCTACGAGCAGTACTTC

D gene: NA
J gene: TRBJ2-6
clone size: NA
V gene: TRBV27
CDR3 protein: CASSEHRAGANVLTF
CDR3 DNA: TGTGCCAGCAGTGAACACAGGGCTGGGGCCAACGTCCTGACTTTC

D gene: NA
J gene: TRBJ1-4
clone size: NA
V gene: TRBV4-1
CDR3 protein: CASSQGALGEKLFF
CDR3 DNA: TGCGCCAGCAGCCAGGGGGCGTTAGGAGAAAAACTGTTTTTT

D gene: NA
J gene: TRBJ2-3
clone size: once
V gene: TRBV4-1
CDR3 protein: CASSQWTAGDTQYF
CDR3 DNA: TGCGCCAGCAGCCAGTGGACTGCTGGGGATACGCAGTATTTT

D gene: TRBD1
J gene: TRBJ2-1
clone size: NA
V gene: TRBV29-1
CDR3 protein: CSVLGQGAYNEQFF
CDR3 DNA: TGCAGCGTCTTAGGACAGGGGGCCTACAATGAGCAGTTCTTC

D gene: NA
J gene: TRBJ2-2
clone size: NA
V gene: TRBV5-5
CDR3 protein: CASSFPMFTGLTGELFF
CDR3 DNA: TGTGCCAGCAGCTTCCCAATGTTTACAGGGCTTACCGGGGAGCTGTTTTTT

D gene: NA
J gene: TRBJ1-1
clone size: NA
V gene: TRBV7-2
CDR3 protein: CASSLVQGGGTEAFF
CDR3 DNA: TGTGCCAGCAGCTTAGTTCAGGGAGGTGGGACTGAAGCTTTCTTT

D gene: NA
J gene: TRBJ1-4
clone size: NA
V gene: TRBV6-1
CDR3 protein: CASSEKRFTGLGEKLFF
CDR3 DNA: TGTGCCAGCAGTGAAAAAAGGTTCACTGGGCTTGGTGAAAAACTGTTTTTT

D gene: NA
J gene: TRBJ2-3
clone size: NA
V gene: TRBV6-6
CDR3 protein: CASSPDWATDTQYF
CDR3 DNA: TGTGCCAGCAGCCCGGACTGGGCCACAGATACGCAGTATTTT

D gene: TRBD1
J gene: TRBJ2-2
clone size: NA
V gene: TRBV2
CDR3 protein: CASSDRDTNTGELFF
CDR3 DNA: TGTGCCAGCAGCGACAGGGACACGAACACCGGGGAGCTGTTTTTT

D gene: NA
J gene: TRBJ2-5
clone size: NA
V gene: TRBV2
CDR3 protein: CARGGKETQYF
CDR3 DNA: TGTGCCAGGGGGGGAAAGGAGACCCAGTACTTC

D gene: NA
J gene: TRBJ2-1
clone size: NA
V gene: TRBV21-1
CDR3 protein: CASSNPGTSGMGINEQFF
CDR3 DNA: TGTGCCAGCAGCAACCCGGGGACTAGCGGGATGGGAATCAATGAGCAGTTCTTC

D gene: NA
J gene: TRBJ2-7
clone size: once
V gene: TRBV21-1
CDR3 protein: CASRFQLATLLDEQYF
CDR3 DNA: TGTGCCAGCAGATTCCAATTAGCTACACTGTTAGACGAGCAGTACTTC

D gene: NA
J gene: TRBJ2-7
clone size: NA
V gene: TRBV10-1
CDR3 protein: CASSEYAGPSYEQYF
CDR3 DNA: TGCGCCAGCAGTGAGTACGCGGGACCCTCCTACGAGCAGTACTTC

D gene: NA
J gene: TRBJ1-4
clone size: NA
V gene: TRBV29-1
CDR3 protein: CSVGHNEKLFF
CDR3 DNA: TGCAGCGTTGGACATAATGAAAAACTGTTTTTT

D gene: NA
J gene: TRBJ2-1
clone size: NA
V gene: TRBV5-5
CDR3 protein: CASSPLWGDNEQFF
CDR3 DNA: TGTGCCAGCAGCCCGCTCTGGGGGGACAATGAGCAGTTCTTC

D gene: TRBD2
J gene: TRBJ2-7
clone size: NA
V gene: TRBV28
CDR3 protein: CASSRRTSGSDEQYF
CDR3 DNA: TGTGCCAGCAGCCGACGGACTAGCGGGAGCGACGAGCAGTACTTC

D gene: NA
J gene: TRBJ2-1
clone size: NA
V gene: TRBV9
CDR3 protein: CVSSVVSSVGNEQFF
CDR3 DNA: TGTGTCAGCAGCGTAGTTTCTAGCGTTGGCAATGAGCAGTTCTTC

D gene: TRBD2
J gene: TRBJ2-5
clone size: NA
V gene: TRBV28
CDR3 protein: CASSLWVGGETQYF
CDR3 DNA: TGTGCCAGCAGTTTATGGGTCGGGGGGGAGACCCAGTACTTC

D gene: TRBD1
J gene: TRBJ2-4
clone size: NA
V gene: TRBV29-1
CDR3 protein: CSASGGTGIKNIQYF
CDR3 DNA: TGCAGCGCCTCAGGGGGGACAGGCATCAAAAACATTCAGTACTTC

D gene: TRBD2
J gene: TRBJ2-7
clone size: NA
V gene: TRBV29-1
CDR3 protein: CSVRTSGGTYEQYF
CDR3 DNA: TGCAGCGTCCGAACTAGCGGGGGTACCTACGAGCAGTACTTC

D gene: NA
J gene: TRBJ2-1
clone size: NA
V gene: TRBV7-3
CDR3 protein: CASSLWASESSYNEQFF
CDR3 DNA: TGTGCCAGCAGCTTATGGGCTAGCGAAAGCTCCTACAATGAGCAGTTCTTC

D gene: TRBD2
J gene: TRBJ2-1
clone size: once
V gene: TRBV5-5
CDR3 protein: CASSLAVGGYNEQFF
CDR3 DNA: TGTGCCAGCAGCTTGGCCGTCGGGGGGTACAATGAGCAGTTCTTC

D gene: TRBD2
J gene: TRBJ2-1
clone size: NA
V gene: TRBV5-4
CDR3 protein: CASSLDIINRSGRAFF
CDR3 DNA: TGTGCCAGCAGCTTGGACATAATTAATAGGAGCGGGAGGGCGTTCTTC